This T cell receptor beta chain is drawn from a study of blood T cell repertoires in COVID-19. Germline CDR1 MNHEY, CDR2 SVGAGI. Between the trimmed V and J ends, which lost 6 bases and 3 bases, there was a span of 17 bases. CDR3 length equals 15 residues. Individuals aged about 18 to 90 years were recruited from 24 US areas. Sequencing used immunoSEQ multiplex PCR; TCRdb keeps in-frame clones, though not all of them. The repertoire consists of 310,000 or so clones, with almost 90% occurring once and the leading ten covering around 1.7%. J is TRBJ2-5 and V is TRBV6-5, with D possibly TRBD2 on 6 matching bases. Sequencing was done on a sample of PBMCs or T cells enriched from blood (not recorded which). This receptor was taken from a young woman with acute COVID-19. CDR3 sequence reads: CASSNGWLAKETQYF. In DNA, the CDR3 is TGTGCCAGCAGCAACGGTTGGCTAGCGAAAGAGACCCAGTACTTC.